This T cell receptor beta chain was retrieved from a study of blood T cell repertoires in COVID-19. Study in general: The samples span acute and convalescent COVID-19 from the United States, Italy and Spain. From T cells, B-cell-depleted T cells, or PBMCs came the material, which was cDNA or gDNA.

The CDR3 spans 12 residues. Trimming left V 3 bases short and J 12 bases short, with 12 bases between. Germline CDR1 WSHSY, CDR2 SAAADI. In its sample, this clone was seen a few times. Authors' data handling: Reference gene primer amplification gave estimated nucleated cell counts. TCRdb's table, derived via immunoSEQ multiplex PCR, lists solely in-frame clones and lacks some. V, J and clone size are taken as reported in that table, and D and trimming were inferred from the DNA itself. The table includes roughly 180,000 clones, about 86% detected once. Input material: peripheral blood. The sequence came from a man in his sixties with acute or convalescent COVID-19. The chain joins TRBV10-2 to TRBJ2-1; D remains unclear. CDR3: CASSDPGSSQFF. The CDR3, as DNA: TGCGCCAGCAGTGACCCCGGGTCCTCGCAGTTCTTC.